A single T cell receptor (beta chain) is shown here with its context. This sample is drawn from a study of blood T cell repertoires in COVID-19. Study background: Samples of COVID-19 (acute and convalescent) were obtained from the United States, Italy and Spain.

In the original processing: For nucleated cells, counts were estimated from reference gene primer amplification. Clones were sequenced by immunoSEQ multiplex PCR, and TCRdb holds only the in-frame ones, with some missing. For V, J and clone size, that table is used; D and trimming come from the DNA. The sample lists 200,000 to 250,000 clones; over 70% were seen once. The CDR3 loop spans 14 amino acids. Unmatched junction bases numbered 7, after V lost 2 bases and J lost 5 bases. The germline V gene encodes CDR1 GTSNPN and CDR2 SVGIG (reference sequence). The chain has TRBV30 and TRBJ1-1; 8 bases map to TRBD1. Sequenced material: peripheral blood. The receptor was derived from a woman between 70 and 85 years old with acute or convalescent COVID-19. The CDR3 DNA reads TGTGCCTGGAGTTGGACAGGGCGTAGTACTGAAGCTTTCTTT. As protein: CAWSWTGRSTEAFF.